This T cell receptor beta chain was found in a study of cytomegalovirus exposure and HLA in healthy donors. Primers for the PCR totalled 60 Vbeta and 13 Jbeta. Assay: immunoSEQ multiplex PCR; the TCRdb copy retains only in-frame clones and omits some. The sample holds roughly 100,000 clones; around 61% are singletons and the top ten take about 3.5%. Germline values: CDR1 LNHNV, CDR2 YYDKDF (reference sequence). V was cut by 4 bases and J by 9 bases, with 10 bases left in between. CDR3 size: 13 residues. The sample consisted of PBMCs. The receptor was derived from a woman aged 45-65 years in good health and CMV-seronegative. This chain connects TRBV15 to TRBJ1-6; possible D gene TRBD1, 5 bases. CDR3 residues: CATSIYRSSPLHF. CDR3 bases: TGTGCCACCAGCATTTACAGGAGTTCACCCCTCCACTTT.